This TCR beta chain was documented in a study of cytomegalovirus exposure and HLA in healthy donors. Primers for the PCR totalled 60 Vbeta and 13 Jbeta. Assay: immunoSEQ multiplex PCR; the TCRdb copy retains only in-frame clones and omits some. The sample contains 150,000 or so clones, over 75% of which appear only once. There are 21 residues in the CDR3. Germline assignment: CDR1 SQVTM and CDR2 ANQGSEA. Trimming stripped 4 bases from V and 0 bases from J, with 33 bases between. This receptor was identified in a woman in her 30s in good health and CMV-seronegative. The chain is built from TRBV29-1 and TRBJ1-2; D may be TRBD1 (5 bases). Sample: PBMCs. The CDR3 DNA reads as TGCAGCGTTGTGCTTATTGGGCCAGACAGAATACTCCATACCACTAACTATGGCTACACCTTC. It encodes CSVVLIGPDRILHTTNYGYTF. The complete variable domain, with remaining parts taken from reference TRBV29-1 and TRBJ1-2, reads SAVISQKPSRDICQRGTSLTIQCQVDSQVTMMFWYRQQPGQSLTLIATANQGSEATYESGFVIDKFPISRPNLTFSTLTVSNMSPEDSSIYLCSVVLIGPDRILHTTNYGYTFGSGTRLTVV.